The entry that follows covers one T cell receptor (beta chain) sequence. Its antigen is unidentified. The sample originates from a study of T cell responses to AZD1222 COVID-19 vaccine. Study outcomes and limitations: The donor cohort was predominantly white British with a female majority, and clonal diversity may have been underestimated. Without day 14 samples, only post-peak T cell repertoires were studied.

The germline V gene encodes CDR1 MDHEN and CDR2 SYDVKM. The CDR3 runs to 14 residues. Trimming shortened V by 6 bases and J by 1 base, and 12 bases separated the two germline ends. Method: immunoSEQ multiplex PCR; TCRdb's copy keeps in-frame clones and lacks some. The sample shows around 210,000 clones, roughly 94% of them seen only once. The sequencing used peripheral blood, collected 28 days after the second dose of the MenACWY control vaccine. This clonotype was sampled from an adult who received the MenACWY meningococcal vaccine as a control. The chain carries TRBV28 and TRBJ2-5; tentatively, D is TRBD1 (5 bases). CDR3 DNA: TGTGCCAGCAGACGACAAGGGGTCCAAGAGACCCAGTACTTC. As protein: CASRRQGVQETQYF. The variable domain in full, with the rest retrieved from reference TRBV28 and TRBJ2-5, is DVKVTQSSRYLVKRTGEKVFLECVQDMDHENMFWYRQDPGLGLRLIYFSYDVKMKEKGDIPEGYSVSREKKERFSLILESASTNQTSMYLCASRRQGVQETQYFGPGTRLLVL.